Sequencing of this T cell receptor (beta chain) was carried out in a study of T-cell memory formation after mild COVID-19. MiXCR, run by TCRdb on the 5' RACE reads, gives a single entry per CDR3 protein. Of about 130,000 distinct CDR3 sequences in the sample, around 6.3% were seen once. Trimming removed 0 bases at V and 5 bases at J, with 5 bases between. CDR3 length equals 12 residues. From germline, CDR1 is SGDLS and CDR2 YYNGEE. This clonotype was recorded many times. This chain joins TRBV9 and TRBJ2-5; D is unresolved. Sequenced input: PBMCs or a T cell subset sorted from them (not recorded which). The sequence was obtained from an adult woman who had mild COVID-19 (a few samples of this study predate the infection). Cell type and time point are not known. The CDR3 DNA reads TGTGCCAGCAGCGTAGCCGGGGAGACCCAGTACTTC. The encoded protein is CASSVAGETQYF.